Detailed here is one T cell receptor (beta chain). The sample carries other DNA sequences with the same CDR3. This sample stems from a study of T cell changes during pregnancy in multiple sclerosis. Per the germline V gene, CDR1 is SGHTA and CDR2 is FQGNSA. The CDR3 extends over 14 amino acids. J lost 4 bases, V lost 5 bases, and 6 bases had no gene match. The data were produced by immunoSEQ multiplex PCR, yet TCRdb's version contains in-frame clones alone and is incomplete. The sample shows 65,000 to 85,000 clones, more than 70% of them seen only once. The specimen was peripheral blood, collected in the first trimester of pregnancy. This receptor was taken from a female donor in good health, enrolled as a control in a pregnancy study. The chain has TRBV7-2 and TRBJ1-1, with 8 bases aligning to TRBD1. CDR3 amino acids: CASSGQGPGTEAFF. CDR3 nucleotide sequence: TGTGCCAGCAGCGGACAGGGTCCCGGCACTGAAGCTTTCTTT.